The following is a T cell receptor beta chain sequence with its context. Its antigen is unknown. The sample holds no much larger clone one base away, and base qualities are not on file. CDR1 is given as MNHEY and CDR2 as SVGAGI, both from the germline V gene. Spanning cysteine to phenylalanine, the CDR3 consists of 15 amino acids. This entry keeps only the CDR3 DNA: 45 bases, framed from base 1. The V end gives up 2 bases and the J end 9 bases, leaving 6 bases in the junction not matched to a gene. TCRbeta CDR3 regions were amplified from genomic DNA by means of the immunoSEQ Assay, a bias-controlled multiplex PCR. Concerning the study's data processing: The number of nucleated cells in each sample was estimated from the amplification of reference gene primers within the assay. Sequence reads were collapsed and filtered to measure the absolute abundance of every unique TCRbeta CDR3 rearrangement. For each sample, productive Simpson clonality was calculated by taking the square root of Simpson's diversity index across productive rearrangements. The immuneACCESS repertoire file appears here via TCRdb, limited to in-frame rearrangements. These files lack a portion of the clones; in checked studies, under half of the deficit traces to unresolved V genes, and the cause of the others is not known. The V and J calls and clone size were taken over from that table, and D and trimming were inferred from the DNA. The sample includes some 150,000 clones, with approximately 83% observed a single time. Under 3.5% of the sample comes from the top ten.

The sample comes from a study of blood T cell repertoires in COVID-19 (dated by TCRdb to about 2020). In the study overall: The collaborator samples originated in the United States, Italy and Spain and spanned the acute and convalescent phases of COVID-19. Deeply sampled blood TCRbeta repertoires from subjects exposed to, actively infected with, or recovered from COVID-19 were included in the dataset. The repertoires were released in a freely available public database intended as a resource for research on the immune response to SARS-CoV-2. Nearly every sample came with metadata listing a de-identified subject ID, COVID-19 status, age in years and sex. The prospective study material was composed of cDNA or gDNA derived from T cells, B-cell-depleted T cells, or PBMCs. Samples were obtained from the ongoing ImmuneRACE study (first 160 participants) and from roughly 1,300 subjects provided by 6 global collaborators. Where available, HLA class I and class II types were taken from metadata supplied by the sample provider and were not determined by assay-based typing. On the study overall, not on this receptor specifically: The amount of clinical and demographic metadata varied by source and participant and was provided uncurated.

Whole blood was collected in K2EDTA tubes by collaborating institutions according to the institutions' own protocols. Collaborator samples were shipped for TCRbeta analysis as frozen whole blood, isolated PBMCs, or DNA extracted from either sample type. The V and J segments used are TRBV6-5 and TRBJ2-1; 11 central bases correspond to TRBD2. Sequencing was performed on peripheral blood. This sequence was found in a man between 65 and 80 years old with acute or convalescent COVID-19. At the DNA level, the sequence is TGTGCCAGCAGTTACGGGCTAGCGGGAGGTGGTGAGCAGTTCTTC. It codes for CASSYGLAGGGEQFF.